Described below is a single T cell receptor beta chain sequence and its context. What it binds is not known. This entry belongs to a study of cytomegalovirus exposure and HLA in healthy donors. Overall study context: As an earlier analysis found, some 180 million T cells yielded fewer than 130 million unique TCR beta sequences. There were around 390 genotyped donors. Of these, roughly 80% fell in the genetic ancestry cluster associated with self-reported Caucasian donors. Study results and limitations: As confirmed in vitro, three CMV-associated chains were specific for CMV antigens. The study listed roughly 150 cytomegalovirus-associated TCR beta chains.

This CDR3 is 14 amino acids long. Looked up from germline, CDR1 is SEHNR and CDR2 is FQNEAQ (reference sequence). The V gene lost 1 base and the J gene lost 2 bases, with 8 bases spanning the gap. Researchers ran the PCR with 60 Vbeta and 13 Jbeta primers. Some clones are missing from TCRdb's copy, which holds only in-frame ones; the method was immunoSEQ multiplex PCR. The repertoire holds 200,000 to 250,000 clones, with 85% as singletons. The TCR originated in a human donor in good health. Specimen: PBMCs. The rearrangement uses TRBV7-9 and TRBJ2-5; weak D call: TRBD2 (5 bases). Here the CDR3 reads CASSLGAAQETQYF. The DNA for the CDR3 is TGTGCCAGCAGCTTAGGAGCGGCTCAAGAGACCCAGTACTTC.